The T cell receptor beta chain described here comes from a study of T cell repertoires in cytomegalovirus infection. The overall study: Public TCR beta signatures were indicative of both CMV infection and a matching HLA type. Study outcomes and limitations: Predominance within the ex vivo response was attributable to HLA-C-restricted CMV-specific TCR beta clonotypes.

TCRdb independently ran MiXCR on the reads; one entry per CDR3 protein. The repertoire holds some 230,000 distinct CDR3 sequences, with roughly 20% as singletons. This clonotype was seen once. As yet, its antigen is unknown. The specimen sequenced was CD8+ T cells from PBMCs. This TCR was recovered from a human donor in good health (CMV status not recorded). Some clones in this sample may be carry-over from other donors' samples.

CDR3 bases: TGCAGCGTTCCGGGACAGGGTGCCGGCTACACCTTC. It codes for CSVPGQGAGYTF. The J gene is TRBJ1-2, the V gene TRBV29-1; 9 nucleotides match TRBD1. In germline, CDR1 is SQVTM, CDR2 ANQGSEA. Unmatched junction bases numbered 6, after V lost 5 bases and J lost 8 bases. The CDR3 consists of 12 residues.